The 5 T cell receptor beta chains given below trace back to one sample, sequenced in a study of beta chain features in type 1 diabetes. Reverse transcribing all isolated RNA meant expressed TCRB transcripts were sequenced. This table comes from immunoSEQ multiplex PCR, and its TCRdb copy is limited to in-frame clones, with some not included. The data show 150,000 to 180,000 clones, roughly 8.1% seen once. Sequencing was performed on central memory CD4+ T cells from blood. Source of these receptors: a man aged 18 to 35 in good health.

This clone occurred many times. J is TRBJ1-1 and V is TRBV2; no reliable D call. CDR3 size: 12 residues. Trimming took 6 bases from V and 6 from J, leaving 11 bases between them. Per germline, CDR1 SNHLY and CDR2 FYNNEI. CDR3 protein: CASSAEIAEAFF. The CDR3 DNA reads as TGTGCCAGCAGCGCCGAGATAGCTGAAGCTTTCTTT.

This clone showed up many times. The rearrangement uses TRBV28 and TRBJ1-5; weak D call: TRBD1 (6 bases). The CDR3 is 15 amino acids. Trimming pared 3 bases from V and 3 bases from J, leaving 12 bases between. The germline V gene has CDR1 MDHEN and CDR2 SYDVKM. The CDR3 reads CASSFGQIVNQPQHF. The CDR3 region has the DNA TGTGCCAGCAGTTTCGGACAGATAGTCAATCAGCCCCAGCATTTT.

This clone came up a few times. This chain links TRBV28 with TRBJ2-2; TRBD2 is a possible D gene (6 bases). Germline V lookup: CDR1 MDHEN, CDR2 SYDVKM. The germline V and J ends were trimmed by 7 bases and 7 bases, with 10 bases remaining between them. The CDR3 is 12 amino acids. Here the CDR3 DNA reads TGTGCCAGCAAAGGAGGGTTCGGGGAGCTGTTTTTT. Translated: CASKGGFGELFF.

This clone was detected only a few times. V usage is TRBV18 and J usage is TRBJ2-5, with D tentatively TRBD1 (5 bases). V lost 3 bases and J 9 bases, leaving 14 bases between the germline ends. The CDR3 consists of 13 residues. Germline CDR1 is KGHSH and CDR2 is LQKENI. CDR3 protein: CASSPGQGEAQYF. In DNA form, the CDR3 reads TGTGCCAGCTCACCCGGGCAGGGTGAGGCCCAGTACTTC. Supplemented by reference TRBV18 and TRBJ2-5, the full variable domain reads NAGVMQNPRHLVRRRGQEARLRCSPMKGHSHVYWYRQLPEEGLKFMVYLQKENIIDESGMPKERFSAEFPKEGPSILRIQQVVRGDSAAYFCASSPGQGEAQYFGPGTRLLVL.

This clone was seen more than once but under ten times. This chain links TRBV5-4 with TRBJ2-7; the match to TRBD1 covers 7 bases. Per the germline V gene, CDR1 is SGHNT and CDR2 is YYREEE (reference sequence). V shed 4 bases and J 6 bases; nucleotides not matched to a gene: 10. The length of the CDR3 is 14 residues. CDR3: CASSQQTGLSEQYF. The CDR3 nucleotides are TGTGCCAGCAGCCAACAGACAGGGCTAAGCGAGCAGTACTTC.